This T cell receptor (beta chain) comes out of a study of control samples from healthy donors and cancer patients. The CDR3 loop spans 15 amino acids. The V end lost 3 bases, the J end lost 5 bases, and 16 bases lay between the germline ends. Germline CDR1 SGHAT, CDR2 FQNNGV. TCRdb keeps only in-frame clones here, not all; method: immunoSEQ multiplex PCR. The data show some 150,000 clones, with roughly 89% seen just once and 5.5% to 9% held by the top ten. This clonotype was obtained from a man between 18 and 35 years old in good health. The chain joins TRBV11-2 to TRBJ2-5, with a weak D call TRBD1 (8 bases). Sequenced material: blood. CDR3 coding DNA: TGTGCCAGCAGCTTGTTACAGGGGGGGGCGGAGACCCAGTACTTC. It is translated as CASSLLQGGAETQYF.